This TCR beta chain comes out of a study of shared clonotypes between healthy human individuals. The V end lost 1 base, the J end lost 2 bases, and 11 bases lay between the germline ends. The CDR3 length is 15 residues. Germline V gene data show CDR1 as SGHTA and CDR2 as FQGNSA. This table comes from immunoSEQ multiplex PCR, and its TCRdb copy is limited to in-frame clones, with some not included. The table records 2 million to 2.5 million clones, approximately 96% of them present only once. The chain has TRBV7-2 and TRBJ1-2; D is ambiguous. Sequencing used naive CD4+ T cells sorted from blood. Subset here: CD45RA+ positively selected. The TCR originated in a man between 18 and 35 years old in good health. The CDR3 DNA follows: TGTGCCAGCAGCTTAGGGCTAGGAGGGAACTATGGCTACACCTTC. This gives the protein CASSLGLGGNYGYTF.